This T cell receptor (beta chain) stems from a study of T-cell memory formation after mild COVID-19. Constant-segment primers were used for 5'RACE, and the resulting TCR alpha and TCR beta cDNA libraries carried sample barcodes and UMIs. TCRdb re-called the 5' RACE reads through MiXCR, storing one row per CDR3 protein. The top ten hold roughly 8% of the sample, which has approximately 560,000 distinct CDR3 sequences, 15% to 20% seen once. CDR1 and CDR2 (germline): MNHEY, SVGEGT. The CDR3 covers 16 residues. V lost 2 bases and J lost 3, with 14 bases in between. This clonotype has more than one count but fewer than ten. Its matching antigen is unknown. Findings and caveats of the study: The study found balanced CD4/CD8 in clones contracting day 15 to 85 and a CD4+ lean in later expanders.

The chain carries TRBV6-2 or TRBV6-3 and TRBJ1-5; D not certain. Material for sequencing was PBMCs or a T cell subset sorted from them (not recorded which). The TCR comes from an adult woman who had mild COVID-19 (a few samples of this study predate the infection). Cell type and time point are not known. CDR3 DNA: TGTGCCAGCAGTTACCCCTGGGCCACCCACAATCAGCCCCAGCATTTT. Its translation: CASSYPWATHNQPQHF.